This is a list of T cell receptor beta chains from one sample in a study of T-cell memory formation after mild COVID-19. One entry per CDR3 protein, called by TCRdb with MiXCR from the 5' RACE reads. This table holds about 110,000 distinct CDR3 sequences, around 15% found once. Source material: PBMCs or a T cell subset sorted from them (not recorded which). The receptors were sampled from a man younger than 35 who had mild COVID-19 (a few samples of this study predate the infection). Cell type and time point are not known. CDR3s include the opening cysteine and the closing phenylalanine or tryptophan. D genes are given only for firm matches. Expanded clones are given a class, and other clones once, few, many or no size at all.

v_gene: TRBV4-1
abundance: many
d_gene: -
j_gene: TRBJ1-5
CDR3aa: CASSQGRQPQHF
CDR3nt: TGCGCCAGCAGCCAAGGCAGACAGCCCCAGCATTTT

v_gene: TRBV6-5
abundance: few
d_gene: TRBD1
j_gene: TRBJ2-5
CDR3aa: CASSYSTGRETQYF
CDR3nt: TGTGCCAGCAGTTACTCGACAGGGCGGGAGACCCAGTACTTC

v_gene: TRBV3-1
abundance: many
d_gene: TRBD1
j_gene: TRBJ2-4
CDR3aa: CASSRDRGSNIQYF
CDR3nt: TGTGCCAGCAGCCGGGACAGGGGATCCAACATTCAGTACTTC

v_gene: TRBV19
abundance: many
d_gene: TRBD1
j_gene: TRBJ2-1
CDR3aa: CASSNTGGVHNEQFF
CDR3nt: TGTGCCAGTAGTAACACAGGGGGCGTTCACAATGAGCAGTTCTTC

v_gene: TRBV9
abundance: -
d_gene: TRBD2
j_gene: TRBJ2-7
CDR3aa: CASSASTSPNEQYF
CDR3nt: TGTGCCAGCAGCGCATCGACTAGCCCCAACGAGCAGTACTTC

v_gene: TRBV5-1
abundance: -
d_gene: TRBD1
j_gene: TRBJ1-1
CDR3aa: CASSPGTGEDTEAFF
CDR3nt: TGCGCCAGCAGCCCGGGGACAGGGGAGGACACTGAAGCTTTCTTT

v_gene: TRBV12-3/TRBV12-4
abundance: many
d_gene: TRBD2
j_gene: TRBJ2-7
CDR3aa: CASSLVASGGYEQYF
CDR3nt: TGTGCCAGCAGTTTAGTGGCTAGCGGGGGATACGAGCAGTACTTC

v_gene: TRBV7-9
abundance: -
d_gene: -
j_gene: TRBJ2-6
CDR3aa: CASSPPLRSGANVLTF
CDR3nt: TGTGCCAGCAGCCCACCACTCCGCTCTGGGGCCAACGTCCTGACTTTC

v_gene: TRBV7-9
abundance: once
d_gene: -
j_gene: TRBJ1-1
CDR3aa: CASSLLVGGSTEAFF
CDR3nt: TGTGCCAGCAGCTTATTGGTCGGGGGAAGCACTGAAGCTTTCTTT

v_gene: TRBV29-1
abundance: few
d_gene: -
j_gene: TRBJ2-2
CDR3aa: CSVEIFREYTGELFF
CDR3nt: TGCAGCGTTGAAATCTTCAGGGAATACACCGGGGAGCTGTTTTTT

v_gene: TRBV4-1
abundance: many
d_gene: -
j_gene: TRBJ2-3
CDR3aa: CASSHDLLGTDTQYF
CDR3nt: TGCGCCAGCAGCCACGACTTATTGGGCACAGATACGCAGTATTTT

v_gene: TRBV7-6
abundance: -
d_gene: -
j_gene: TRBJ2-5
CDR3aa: CASSLDGGLQETQYF
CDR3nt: TGTGCCAGCAGCTTAGATGGCGGGCTCCAAGAGACCCAGTACTTC

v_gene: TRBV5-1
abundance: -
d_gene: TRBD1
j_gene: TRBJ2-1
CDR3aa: CASSGGQGYNEQFF
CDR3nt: TGCGCCAGCAGCGGGGGACAGGGCTACAATGAGCAGTTCTTC

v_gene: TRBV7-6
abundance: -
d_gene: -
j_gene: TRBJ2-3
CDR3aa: CASSLVSGTDTQYF
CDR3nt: TGTGCCAGCAGCTTAGTTTCGGGTACGGATACGCAGTATTTT

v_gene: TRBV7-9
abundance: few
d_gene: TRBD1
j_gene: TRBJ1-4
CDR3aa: CASCPGQGVEKLFF
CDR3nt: TGTGCCAGCTGCCCGGGACAGGGGGTCGAAAAACTGTTTTTT

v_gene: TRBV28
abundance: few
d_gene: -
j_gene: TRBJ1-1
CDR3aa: CASSFASAGGEAFF
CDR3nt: TGTGCCAGCAGTTTTGCGTCAGCGGGCGGAGAGGCTTTCTTT

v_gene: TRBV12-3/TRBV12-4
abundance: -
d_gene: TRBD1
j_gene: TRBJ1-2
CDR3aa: CASSHGQGSDYGYTF
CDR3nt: TGTGCCAGCAGCCACGGACAGGGCTCAGACTATGGCTACACCTTC

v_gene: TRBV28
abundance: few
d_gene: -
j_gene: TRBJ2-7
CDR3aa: CASSLGRGRYEQYF
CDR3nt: TGTGCCAGCAGTTTGGGCAGGGGGAGGTACGAGCAGTACTTC

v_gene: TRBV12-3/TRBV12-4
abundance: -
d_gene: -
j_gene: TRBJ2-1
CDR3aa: CASSFFDNEQFF
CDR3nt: TGTGCCAGCAGTTTTTTCGACAATGAGCAGTTCTTC

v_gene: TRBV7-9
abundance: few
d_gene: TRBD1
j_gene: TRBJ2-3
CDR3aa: CASSPPRQDRPSDTQYF
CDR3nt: TGTGCCAGCAGCCCACCCCGCCAGGACAGGCCCTCTGATACGCAGTATTTT

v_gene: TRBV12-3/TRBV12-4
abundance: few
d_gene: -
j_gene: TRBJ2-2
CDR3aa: CASSLSLVGELFF
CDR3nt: TGTGCCAGCAGTTTATCACTTGTGGGGGAGCTGTTTTTT

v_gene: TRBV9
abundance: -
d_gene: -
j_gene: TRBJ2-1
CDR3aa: CASSVLGGTGGSNEQFF
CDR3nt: TGTGCCAGCAGCGTATTAGGAGGAACAGGAGGCTCCAATGAGCAGTTCTTC

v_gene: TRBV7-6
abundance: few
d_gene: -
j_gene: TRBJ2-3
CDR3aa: CASSSSVGGDTQYF
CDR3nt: TGTGCCAGCAGCTCCTCGGTCGGGGGAGATACGCAGTATTTT

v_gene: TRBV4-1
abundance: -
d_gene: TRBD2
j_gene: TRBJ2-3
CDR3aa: CASSPGLAGALTDTQYF
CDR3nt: TGCGCCAGCAGTCCCGGACTAGCGGGGGCCCTCACAGATACGCAGTATTTT

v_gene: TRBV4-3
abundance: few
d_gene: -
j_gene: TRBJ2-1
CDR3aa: CASSQRNNEQFF
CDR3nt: TGCGCCAGCAGCCAGAGAAACAATGAGCAGTTCTTC

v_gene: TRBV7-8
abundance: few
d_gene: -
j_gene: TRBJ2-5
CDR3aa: CASSLESTLGETQYF
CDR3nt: TGTGCCAGCAGCTTAGAGTCAACTTTAGGAGAGACCCAGTACTTC

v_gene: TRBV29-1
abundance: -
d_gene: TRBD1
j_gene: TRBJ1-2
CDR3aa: CSVEEQGGGYTF
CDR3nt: TGCAGCGTTGAAGAACAGGGGGGAGGCTACACCTTC

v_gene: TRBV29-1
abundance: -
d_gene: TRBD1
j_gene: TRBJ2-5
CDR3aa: CSVEGPTGGFQETQYF
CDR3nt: TGCAGCGTTGAAGGGCCGACAGGGGGCTTCCAAGAGACCCAGTACTTC

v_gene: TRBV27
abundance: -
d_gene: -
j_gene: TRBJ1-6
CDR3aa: CASSIMGSAYSPLHF
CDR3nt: TGTGCCAGCAGTATCATGGGGTCGGCATATTCACCCCTCCACTTT

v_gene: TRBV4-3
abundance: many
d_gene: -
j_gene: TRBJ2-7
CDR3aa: CASSHGTGRSYEQYF
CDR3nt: TGCGCCAGCAGCCATGGCACAGGGCGGTCCTACGAGCAGTACTTC

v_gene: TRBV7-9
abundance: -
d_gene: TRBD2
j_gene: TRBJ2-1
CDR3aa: CASSSSQRGGRSQGEQFF
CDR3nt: TGTGCCAGCAGCTCGTCCCAGCGGGGGGGGCGGAGTCAGGGTGAGCAGTTCTTC

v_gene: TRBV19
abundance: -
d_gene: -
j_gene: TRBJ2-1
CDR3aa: CASSGYNNEQFF
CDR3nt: TGTGCCAGTTCGGGCTACAACAATGAGCAGTTCTTC

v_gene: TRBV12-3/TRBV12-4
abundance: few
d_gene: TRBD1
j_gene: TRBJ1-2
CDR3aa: CASSSDRVHTF
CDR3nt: TGTGCCAGCAGTTCCGACAGGGTCCACACCTTC

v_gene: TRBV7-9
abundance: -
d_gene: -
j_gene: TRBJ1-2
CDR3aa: CASSLASGDASYGYTF
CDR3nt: TGTGCCAGCAGCTTAGCTTCAGGGGATGCTTCATATGGCTACACCTTC

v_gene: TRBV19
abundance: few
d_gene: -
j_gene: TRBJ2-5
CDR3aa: CASSTGGETQYF
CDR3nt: TGTGCCAGTAGTACCGGAGGAGAGACCCAGTACTTC

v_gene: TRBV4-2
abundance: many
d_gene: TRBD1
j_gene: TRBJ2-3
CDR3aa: CASSQERGHGADTQYF
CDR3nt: TGTGCCAGCAGCCAAGAGAGGGGGCATGGGGCAGATACGCAGTATTTT

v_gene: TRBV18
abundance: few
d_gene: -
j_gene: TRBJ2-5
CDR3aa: CASSPGDETQYF
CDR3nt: TGTGCCAGCTCACCAGGGGACGAGACCCAGTACTTC

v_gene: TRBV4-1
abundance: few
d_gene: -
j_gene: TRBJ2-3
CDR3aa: CASRRGQAVTDTQYF
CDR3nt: TGCGCCAGCAGAAGAGGGCAGGCGGTTACAGATACGCAGTATTTT

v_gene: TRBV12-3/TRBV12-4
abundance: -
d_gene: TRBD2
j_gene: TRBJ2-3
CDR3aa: CASSSPSGAGGPRDTQYF
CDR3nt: TGTGCCAGCAGCTCCCCTAGTGGAGCGGGGGGGCCCCGAGATACGCAGTATTTT

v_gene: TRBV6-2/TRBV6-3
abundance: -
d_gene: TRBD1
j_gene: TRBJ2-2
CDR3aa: CASGGYRGRTGELFF
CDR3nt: TGTGCCAGCGGGGGCTACAGGGGACGCACCGGGGAGCTGTTTTTT

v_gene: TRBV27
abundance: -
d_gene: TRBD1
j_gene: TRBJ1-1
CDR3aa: CASREEGADTEAFF
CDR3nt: TGTGCCAGCAGGGAGGAGGGGGCGGACACTGAAGCTTTCTTT

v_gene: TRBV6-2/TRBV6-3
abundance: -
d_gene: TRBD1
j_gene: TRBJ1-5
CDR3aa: CASSRGQGWERNQPQHF
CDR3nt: TGTGCCAGCAGCAGGGGGCAGGGATGGGAGCGCAATCAGCCCCAGCATTTT

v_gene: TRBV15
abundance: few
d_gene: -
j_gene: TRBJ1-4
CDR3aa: CATSRGGKEKLFF
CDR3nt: TGTGCCACCAGCAGAGGAGGAAAGGAAAAACTGTTTTTT

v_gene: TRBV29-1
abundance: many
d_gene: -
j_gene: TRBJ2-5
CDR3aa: CSVEWGGETQYF
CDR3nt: TGCAGCGTTGAATGGGGCGGGGAGACCCAGTACTTC

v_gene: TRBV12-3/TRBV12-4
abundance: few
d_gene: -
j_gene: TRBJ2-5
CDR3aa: CASSWGLQETQYF
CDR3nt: TGTGCCAGCAGTTGGGGGCTTCAAGAGACCCAGTACTTC

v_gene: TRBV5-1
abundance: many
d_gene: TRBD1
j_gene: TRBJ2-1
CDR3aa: CASSKTPRTGRGEQFF
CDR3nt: TGCGCCAGCAGCAAAACCCCGAGGACAGGGCGAGGCGAGCAGTTCTTC

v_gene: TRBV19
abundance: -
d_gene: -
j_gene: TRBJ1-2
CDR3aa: CASRFGNYGYTF
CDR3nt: TGTGCCAGTAGGTTCGGGAACTATGGCTACACCTTC

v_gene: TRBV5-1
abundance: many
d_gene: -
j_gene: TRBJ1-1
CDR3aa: CASSLTWNELNTEAFF
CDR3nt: TGCGCCAGCAGCTTGACCTGGAATGAGTTGAACACTGAAGCTTTCTTT

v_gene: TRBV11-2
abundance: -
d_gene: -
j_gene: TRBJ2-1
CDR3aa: CASRGVTLSEQFF
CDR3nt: TGTGCCAGCAGGGGGGTTACTCTCTCTGAGCAGTTCTTC

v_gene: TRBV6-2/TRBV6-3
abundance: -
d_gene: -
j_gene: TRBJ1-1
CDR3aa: CASSPPEQGMNTEAFF
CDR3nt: TGTGCCAGCAGCCCCCCCGAACAGGGTATGAACACTGAAGCTTTCTTT

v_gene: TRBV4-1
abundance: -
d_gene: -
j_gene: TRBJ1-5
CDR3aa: CASSQGGLEGYQPQHF
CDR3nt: TGCGCCAGCAGCCAAGGAGGCTTGGAGGGTTATCAGCCCCAGCATTTT

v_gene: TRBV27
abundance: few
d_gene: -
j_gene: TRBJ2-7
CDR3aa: CASSAYLGGYEQYF
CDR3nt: TGTGCCAGCAGTGCTTATCTGGGGGGCTACGAGCAGTACTTC

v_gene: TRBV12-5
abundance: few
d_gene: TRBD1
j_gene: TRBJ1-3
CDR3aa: CASGSSTGEAGNTIYF
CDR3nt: TGTGCTAGTGGTTCAAGTACAGGGGAAGCTGGAAACACCATATATTTT

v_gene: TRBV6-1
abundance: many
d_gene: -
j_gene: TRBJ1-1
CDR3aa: CASSVWTAGMNTEAFF
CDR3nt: TGTGCCAGCAGTGTCTGGACAGCAGGCATGAACACTGAAGCTTTCTTT

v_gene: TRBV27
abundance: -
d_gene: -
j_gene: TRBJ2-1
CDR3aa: CASSSGTPYNEQFF
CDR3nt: TGTGCCAGCAGTTCCGGGACCCCTTACAATGAGCAGTTCTTC